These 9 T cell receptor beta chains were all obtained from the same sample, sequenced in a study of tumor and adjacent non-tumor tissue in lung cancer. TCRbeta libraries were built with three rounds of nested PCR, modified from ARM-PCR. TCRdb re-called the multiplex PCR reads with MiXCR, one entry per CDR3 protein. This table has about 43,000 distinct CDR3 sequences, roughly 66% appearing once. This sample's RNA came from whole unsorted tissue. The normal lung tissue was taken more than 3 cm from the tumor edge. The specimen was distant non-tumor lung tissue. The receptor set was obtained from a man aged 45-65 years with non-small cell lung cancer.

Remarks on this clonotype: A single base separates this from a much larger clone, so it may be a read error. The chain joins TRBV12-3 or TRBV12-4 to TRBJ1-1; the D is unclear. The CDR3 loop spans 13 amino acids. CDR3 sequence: CVSSPQGITEAFF. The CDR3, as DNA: TGTGTCAGCAGTCCCCAAGGGATCACTGAAGCTTTCTTT.

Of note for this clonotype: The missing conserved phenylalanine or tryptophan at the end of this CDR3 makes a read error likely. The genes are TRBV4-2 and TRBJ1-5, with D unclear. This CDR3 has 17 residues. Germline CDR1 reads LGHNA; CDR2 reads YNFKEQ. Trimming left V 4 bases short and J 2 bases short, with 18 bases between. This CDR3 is CASSRDLQILGNQPQHL. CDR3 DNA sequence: TGTGCCAGCAGCCGGGATTTACAGATTTTGGGCAATCAGCCCCAGCATCTT.

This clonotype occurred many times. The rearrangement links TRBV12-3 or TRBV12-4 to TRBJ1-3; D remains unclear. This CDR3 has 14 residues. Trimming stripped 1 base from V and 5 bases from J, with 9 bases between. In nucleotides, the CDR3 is TGTGCCAGCAGTTTAGTTGGACGGAGAAACACCATATATTTT. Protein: CASSLVGRRNTIYF.

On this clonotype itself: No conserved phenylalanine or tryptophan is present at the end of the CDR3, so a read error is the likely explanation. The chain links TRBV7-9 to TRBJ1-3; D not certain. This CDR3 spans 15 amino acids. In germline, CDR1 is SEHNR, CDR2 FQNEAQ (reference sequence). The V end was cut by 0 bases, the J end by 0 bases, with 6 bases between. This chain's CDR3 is CASSLAGFSGNTIYS. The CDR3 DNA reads TGTGCCAGCAGCTTAGCCGGATTCTCTGGAAACACCATATATTCT.

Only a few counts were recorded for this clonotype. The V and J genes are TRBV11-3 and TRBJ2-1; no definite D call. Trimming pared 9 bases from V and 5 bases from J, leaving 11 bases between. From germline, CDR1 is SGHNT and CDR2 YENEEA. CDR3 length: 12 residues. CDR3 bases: TGTGCCAGTGGCCAGACTGACAATGAGCAGTTCTTC. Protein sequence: CASGQTDNEQFF. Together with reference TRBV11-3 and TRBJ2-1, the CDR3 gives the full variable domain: EAGVVQSPRYKIIEKKQPVAFWCNPISGHNTLYWYLQNLGQGPELLIRYENEEAVDDSQLPKDRFSAERLKGVDSTLKIQPAELGDSAVYLCASGQTDNEQFFGPGTRLTVL.

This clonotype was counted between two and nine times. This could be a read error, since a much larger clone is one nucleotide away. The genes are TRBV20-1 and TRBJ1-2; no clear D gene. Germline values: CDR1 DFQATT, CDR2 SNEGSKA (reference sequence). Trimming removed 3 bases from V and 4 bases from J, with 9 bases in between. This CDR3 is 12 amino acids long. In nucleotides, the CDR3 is TGCAGTGCTAGGGTCGTCGCCTATGGCTACACCTTC. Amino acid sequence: CSARVVAYGYTF.

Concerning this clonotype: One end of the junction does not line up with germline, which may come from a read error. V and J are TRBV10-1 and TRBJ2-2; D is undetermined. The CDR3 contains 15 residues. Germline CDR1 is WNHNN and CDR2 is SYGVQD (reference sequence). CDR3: CTSSEAETNTGELFF. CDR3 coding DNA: TGCACCAGCAGTGAAGCCGAAACGAACACCGGGGAGCTGTTTTTT.

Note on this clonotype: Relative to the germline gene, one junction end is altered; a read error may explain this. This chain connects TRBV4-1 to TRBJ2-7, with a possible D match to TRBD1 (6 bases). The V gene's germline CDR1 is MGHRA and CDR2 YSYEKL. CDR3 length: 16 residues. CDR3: CASSQDRLGRGYEQCF. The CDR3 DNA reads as TGCGCCAGCAGCCAAGATCGCCTGGGCAGGGGTTACGAGCAGTGCTTC.

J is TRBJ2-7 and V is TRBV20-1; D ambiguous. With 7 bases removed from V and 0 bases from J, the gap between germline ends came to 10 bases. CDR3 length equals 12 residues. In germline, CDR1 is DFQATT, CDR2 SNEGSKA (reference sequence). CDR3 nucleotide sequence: TGCAGTGGCCAGTCGCACTCCTACGAGCAGTACTTC. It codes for CSGQSHSYEQYF.